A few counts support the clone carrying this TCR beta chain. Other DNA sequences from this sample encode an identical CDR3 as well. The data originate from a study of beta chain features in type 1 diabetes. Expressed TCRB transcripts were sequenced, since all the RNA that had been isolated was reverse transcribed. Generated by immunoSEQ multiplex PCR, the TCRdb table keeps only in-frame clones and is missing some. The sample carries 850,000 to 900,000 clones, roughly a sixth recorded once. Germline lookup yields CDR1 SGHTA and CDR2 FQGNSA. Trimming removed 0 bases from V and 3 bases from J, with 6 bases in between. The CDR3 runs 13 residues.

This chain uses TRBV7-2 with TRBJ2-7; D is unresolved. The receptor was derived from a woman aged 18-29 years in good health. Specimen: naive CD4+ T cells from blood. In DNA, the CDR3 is TGTGCCAGCAGCTTAGCCCGAGGCTACGAGCAGTACTTC. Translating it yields CASSLARGYEQYF.